These T cell receptor beta chains were read from a single sample in a study of blood T cell repertoires in COVID-19. The assay was immunoSEQ multiplex PCR, and TCRdb's table has in-frame clones only and misses some. The table shows 210,000 or so clones, with roughly 90% occurring only once. Sequenced material: peripheral blood. These receptors came from a man between 45 and 60 years old with acute or convalescent COVID-19. The CDR3 runs from the conserved cysteine through the conserved F or W. The D gene is left open where the match is weak. Only some rows state a clone size, as once, few, many or a class for expanded clones.

>-|TRBD2|TRBJ2-1|TRBV7-2
CASSLVPLADNEQFF
TGTGCCAGCAGCTTAGTACCACTAGCGGACAATGAGCAGTTCTTC
>-|-|TRBJ1-1|TRBV3-1/TRBV3-2
CASSQDQGLGGAFF
TGTGCCAGCAGCCAAGATCAGGGGCTAGGTGGAGCTTTCTTT
>-|TRBD1|TRBJ1-5|TRBV7-2
CASSQGGINQPQHF
TGTGCCAGCAGCCAGGGGGGAATCAATCAGCCCCAGCATTTT
>-|-|TRBJ2-5|TRBV7-6
CASTKRAGKEETQYF
TGTGCCAGCACAAAGAGGGCAGGAAAAGAAGAGACCCAGTACTTC
>-|TRBD2|TRBJ2-4|TRBV4-3
CASSQRTGGIQYF
TGCGCCAGCAGCCAAAGGACGGGGGGCATTCAGTACTTC
>-|-|TRBJ2-7|TRBV6-5
CASSSPGSYEQYF
TGTGCCAGCAGTTCCCCTGGCAGCTACGAGCAGTACTTC
>few|-|TRBJ1-1|TRBV5-1
CASSLVGSQGTEAFF
TGCGCCAGCAGCTTGGTGGGCAGCCAGGGCACTGAAGCTTTCTTT
>-|-|TRBJ2-2|TRBV24-1
CATSDYVQTNTGELFF
TGTGCCACCAGTGATTATGTACAAACGAACACCGGGGAGCTGTTTTTT
>-|-|TRBJ1-3|TRBV10-2
CASSGLGNTIYF
TGCGCCAGCAGTGGGCTCGGAAACACCATATATTTT
>-|-|TRBJ2-1|TRBV6-1
CASSDRDSDNEQFF
TGTGCCAGCAGTGACCGGGATAGTGACAATGAGCAGTTCTTC
>-|TRBD2|TRBJ2-5|TRBV7-2
CASSFGAGGQETQYF
TGTGCCAGCAGCTTCGGGGCGGGGGGGCAAGAGACCCAGTACTTC
>few|TRBD2|TRBJ2-1|TRBV5-1
CASHRTSGGAESNEQFF
TGCGCCAGTCACAGGACTAGCGGGGGGGCCGAGTCAAATGAGCAGTTCTTC
>-|-|TRBJ2-2|TRBV2
CASIRGNTGELFF
TGTGCCAGCATTAGGGGGAACACCGGGGAGCTGTTTTTT
>-|TRBD2|TRBJ2-5|TRBV7-2
CASSLGLAGGWGQYF
TGTGCCAGCAGCTTAGGGCTAGCGGGGGGTTGGGGCCAGTACTTC
>-|-|TRBJ1-1|TRBV7-9
CASLRADTEAFF
TGTGCCAGCTTGCGGGCCGACACTGAAGCTTTCTTT
>-|TRBD2|TRBJ2-7|TRBV7-8
CASFGTSGTVRLSYEQYF
TGTGCCAGCTTCGGGACTAGCGGGACCGTACGGTTGAGCTACGAGCAGTACTTC
>-|-|TRBJ1-1|TRBV29-1
CSVQGRGAYMNTEAFF
TGCAGCGTTCAGGGGCGGGGGGCTTACATGAACACTGAAGCTTTCTTT
>-|-|TRBJ1-5|TRBV19
CASSIGVSNQPQHF
TGTGCCAGTAGTATAGGCGTTAGCAATCAGCCCCAGCATTTT
>-|-|TRBJ2-6|TRBV9
CASSYPQQGDFSGANVLTF
TGTGCCAGCAGCTATCCCCAACAGGGCGACTTCTCTGGGGCCAACGTCCTGACTTTC
>-|-|TRBJ2-5|TRBV6-5
CAGGPSSETQYF
TGTGCCGGAGGACCTTCAAGCGAGACCCAGTACTTC
>-|TRBD1|TRBJ2-7|TRBV3-1/TRBV3-2
CASSQDQGQGTYEQYF
TGTGCCAGCAGCCAAGATCAGGGACAGGGTACTTACGAGCAGTACTTC
>once|TRBD2|TRBJ2-2|TRBV14
CASSQDRRGGYTGELFF
TGTGCCAGCAGCCAAGATCGGCGGGGAGGGTACACCGGGGAGCTGTTTTTT
>-|TRBD1|TRBJ2-3|TRBV5-1
CASSLVRTGTSTDTQYF
TGCGCCAGCAGCTTGGTAAGGACAGGCACTAGCACAGATACGCAGTATTTT
>-|-|TRBJ1-3|TRBV5-1
CASSLIGESAGNTIYF
TGCGCCAGCAGCTTGATTGGGGAGTCGGCTGGAAACACCATATATTTT
>-|TRBD2|TRBJ2-7|TRBV11-2
CASSGTPGLADYEQYF
TGTGCCAGCAGCGGAACACCGGGACTAGCGGATTACGAGCAGTACTTC
>-|TRBD2|TRBJ2-1|TRBV10-3
CATKETSGERNEQFF
TGTGCCACGAAGGAGACTAGCGGGGAGAGAAATGAGCAGTTCTTC
>-|TRBD1|TRBJ1-2|TRBV18
CASSLGTDLSGYTF
TGTGCCAGCTCCCTTGGGACAGACCTCTCTGGCTACACCTTC
>-|TRBD1|TRBJ1-3|TRBV9
CASSVEAQGSGNTIYF
TGTGCCAGCAGCGTAGAGGCACAGGGGTCTGGAAACACCATATATTTT
>-|-|TRBJ2-7|TRBV24-1
CAPGLDAGSHEQYF
TGTGCCCCAGGGCTAGACGCTGGGTCCCACGAGCAGTACTTC
>few|-|TRBJ1-5|TRBV5-1
CASSLAGYLNQPQHF
TGCGCCAGCAGCTTGGCCGGGTATCTCAATCAGCCCCAGCATTTT
>-|TRBD2|TRBJ2-3|TRBV27
CASRFGSGGKLATQYF
TGTGCCAGCAGGTTTGGCTCGGGGGGGAAATTGGCTACGCAGTATTTT
>-|-|TRBJ2-5|TRBV6-5
CASSYSYGETQYF
TGTGCCAGCAGTTACTCGTACGGGGAGACCCAGTACTTC
>-|-|TRBJ1-2|TRBV28
CASSLGYATASNYGYTF
TGTGCCAGCAGTTTGGGTTATGCGACAGCTTCAAACTATGGCTACACCTTC
>-|TRBD2|TRBJ2-3|TRBV24-1
CATSDFGTSGRNAQYF
TGTGCCACCAGTGATTTTGGGACTAGCGGGAGGAATGCGCAGTATTTT
>-|-|TRBJ1-5|TRBV27
CASSPGGDNQPQHF
TGTGCCAGCTCCCCCGGGGGGGACAATCAGCCCCAGCATTTT
>-|-|TRBJ1-5|TRBV28
CASTLAGYSNQPQHF
TGTGCCAGCACCCTAGCCGGTTATAGCAATCAGCCCCAGCATTTT
>-|TRBD1|TRBJ2-1|TRBV18
CASSPQFGTGGPNEQFF
TGTGCCAGCTCACCACAGTTCGGGACAGGGGGCCCTAATGAGCAGTTCTTC